This T cell receptor (beta chain) was found in a study of blood T cell repertoires in COVID-19. Study as a whole: Donors in the United States, Italy and Spain gave samples during acute or convalescent COVID-19.

This CDR3 comprises 14 residues. Trimming removed 5 bases from V and 5 bases from J; junction bases left unmatched: 1. Per germline, CDR1 WSHSY and CDR2 SAAADI. Each exposed participant met a COVID-19 case in the 2 weeks preceding study entry. Profiling relied on immunoSEQ multiplex PCR, and the TCRdb table lists in-frame clones only, not all of them. This table has approximately 310,000 clones, 75% to 90% appearing once. This sequence joins TRBV10-2 and TRBJ1-6; 9 bases line up with TRBD1. The sequencing sample was made of PBMCs or T cells enriched from blood (not recorded which). This clonotype originated in a young woman who had been exposed to COVID-19. The CDR3 DNA reads TGCGCCAGCAGTCGGGACAGGGATAATTCACCCCTCCACTTT. Translating gives CASSRDRDNSPLHF.